This T cell receptor (beta chain) came from a study of CD8 T cells in Susac syndrome. Only a few counts were recorded for this clonotype. A quantity of about 0.45 to 1 ug RNA underwent reverse transcription using random hexamers. TCRdb fed the immunoSEQ multiplex PCR reads into MiXCR, producing one record per CDR3 protein. The table records approximately 260,000 distinct CDR3 sequences, almost 97% of them present only once. V was cut by 0 bases and J by 3 bases, with 5 bases left in between. The CDR3 extends over 13 amino acids. Looked up from germline, CDR1 is SGDLS and CDR2 is YYNGEE. Sequences were obtained from CD4+ T cells from PBMCs. The rearrangement links TRBV9 to TRBJ2-3; D is ambiguous. The origin of this receptor is a human donor with Susac syndrome. CDR3 in amino acids: CASSVAVTDTQYF. CDR3 sequence (DNA): TGTGCCAGCAGCGTAGCTGTGACAGATACGCAGTATTTT. Together with reference TRBV9 and TRBJ2-3, the CDR3 gives the full variable domain: DSGVTQTPKHLITATGQRVTLRCSPRSGDLSVYWYQQSLDQGLQFLIQYYNGEERAKGNILERFSAQQFPDLHSELNLSSLELGDSALYFCASSVAVTDTQYFGPGTRLTVL.